The 3 T cell receptor beta chains reported below all come from one sample, sequenced in a study of T cell responses to AZD1222 COVID-19 vaccine. Sequencing used immunoSEQ multiplex PCR; TCRdb keeps in-frame clones, though not all of them. Of more than 250,000 clones listed, approximately 93% are singletons. The starting material was peripheral blood, obtained on day 0 of AZD1222 vaccination. The receptors come from an adult in good health.

The chain has TRBV6-6 and TRBJ1-5; maybe TRBD1 (5 bases). Trimming cost V 5 bases and J 4 bases, with 18 bases left between them. Germline V gene data show CDR1 as MNHNY and CDR2 as SVGAGI (reference sequence). The CDR3 covers 16 residues. The CDR3 spells CASSPTRDLRNQPQHF. In DNA, the CDR3 is TGTGCCAGCAGTCCAACTCGGGACCTCCGTAATCAGCCCCAGCATTTT.

The V call is TRBV21-1, the J call TRBJ2-7; the table's D call, TRBD2, has no DNA check behind it. TRBV21-1 is given as a pseudogene. This CDR3 comprises 15 residues. The CDR3 region is CASSKTGEHSYEQYF. In nucleotides, the CDR3 is TGTGCCAGCAGCAAGACTGGAGAACACTCCTACGAGCAGTACTTC.

The chain recombines TRBV30 with TRBJ2-2; the D gene is possibly TRBD1 (6 bases). This CDR3 is built from 14 residues. CDR1 is GTSNPN, CDR2 SVGIG, per germline (reference sequence). V was trimmed by 2 bases and J by 6 bases, leaving 13 bases between them. The chain's CDR3 is CAWSLGAGSGELFF. CDR3 DNA sequence: TGTGCCTGGAGTTTGGGGGCAGGATCCGGGGAGCTGTTTTTT.